This TCR beta chain was recovered during a study of OX40 agonist ivuxolimab in advanced cancers. Study overall: Three patients, one with hepatocellular carcinoma and two with cutaneous melanoma, responded partially.

Study-level results: With doses of 0.1-3.0 mg/kg, partial responders showed among the lowest clonal expansion.

On this clone: Its specificity is unknown.

Per germline, CDR1 MNHNY and CDR2 SVGAGI (reference sequence). V dropped 4 bases and J dropped 2; count of bases not matched to a gene: 2. The CDR3 runs 13 residues. Assay: immunoSEQ multiplex PCR; the TCRdb copy retains only in-frame clones and omits some. The profile shows about 83,000 clones, about 90% of them singletons. This chain connects TRBV6-6 to TRBJ2-7, with 7 positions matching TRBD2. The clonotype comes from an adult with an advanced solid tumor such as melanoma, head and neck, liver or kidney cancer. Here the sequenced sample was CD4+ or CD8+ T cells sorted from blood, taken in a trial of the OX40 agonist ivuxolimab. Written as DNA, the CDR3 is TGTGCCAGCAGTTCGAGCGGGACCTACGAGCAGTACGTC. Its translation is CASSSSGTYEQYV.